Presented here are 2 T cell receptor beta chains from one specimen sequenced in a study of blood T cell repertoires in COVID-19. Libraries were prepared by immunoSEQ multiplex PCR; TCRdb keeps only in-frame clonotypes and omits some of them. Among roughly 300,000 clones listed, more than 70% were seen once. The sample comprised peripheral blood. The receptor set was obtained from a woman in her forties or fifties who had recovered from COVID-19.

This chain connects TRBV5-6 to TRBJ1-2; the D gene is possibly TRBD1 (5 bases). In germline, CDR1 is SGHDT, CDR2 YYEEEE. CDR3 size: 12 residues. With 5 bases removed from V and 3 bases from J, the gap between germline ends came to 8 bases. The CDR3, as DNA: TGTGCCAGCAGGGGGCAAGACTATGGCTACACCTTC. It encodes CASRGQDYGYTF.

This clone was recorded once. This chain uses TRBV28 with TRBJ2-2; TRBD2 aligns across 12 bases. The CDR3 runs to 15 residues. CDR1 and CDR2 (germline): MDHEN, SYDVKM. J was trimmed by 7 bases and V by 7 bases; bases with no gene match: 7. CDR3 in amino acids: CASTLAGGQFGELFF. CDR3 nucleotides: TGTGCCAGCACCCTAGCGGGGGGGCAGTTCGGGGAGCTGTTTTTT. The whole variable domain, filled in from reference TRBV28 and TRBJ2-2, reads DVKVTQSSRYLVKRTGEKVFLECVQDMDHENMFWYRQDPGLGLRLIYFSYDVKMKEKGDIPEGYSVSREKKERFSLILESASTNQTSMYLCASTLAGGQFGELFFGEGSRLTVL.